These 10 T cell receptor beta chains originate from one sample sequenced in a study of cytotoxic CD8 clonotypes in ibrutinib-treated CLL (dated by TCRdb to the early 2020s). The time point tag for this specimen amounts to: approximately 25 months on ibrutinib. The library was obtained by the immunoSEQ multiplex PCR assay. TCRdb limited this immuneACCESS table to in-frame rearrangements with V and J called. A share of clones is missing; checked studies link under half to unresolved V genes, and the rest is unexplained. The sample yields about 92,000 clones; approximately 77% were counted once. The top ten clonotypes cover 20% to 25% of the sample. The sequencing here drew on PBMCs, taken after 24 months of ibrutinib treatment. The receptors stem from a human donor with chronic lymphocytic leukemia.

This chain links TRBV30 with TRBJ2-7; TRBD1 is a possible D gene (5 bases). V was pared by 3 bases and J by 3 bases, with 9 bases between. Germline-derived CDR1 and CDR2 are GTSNPN and SVGIG (reference sequence). The CDR3 runs 12 residues. The CDR3, as DNA: TGTGCCTGGAGGAAGGGGTACTACGAGCAGTACTTC. Its translation: CAWRKGYYEQYF. The full variable domain, its missing parts supplied by reference TRBV30 and TRBJ2-7, is SQTIHQWPATLVQPVGSPLSLECTVEGTSNPNLYWYRQAAGRGLQLLFYSVGIGQISSEVPQNLSASRPQDRQFILSSKKLLLSDSGFYLCAWRKGYYEQYFGPGTRLTVT.

The chain combines TRBV6-5 with TRBJ2-1; D unresolved. CDR3 length: 13 residues. The V gene lost 2 bases and the J gene lost 11 bases, with 13 bases spanning the gap. Per germline, CDR1 MNHEY and CDR2 SVGAGI. Written as DNA, the CDR3 is TGTGCCAGCAGTTACACAGTGGGGTATAAGCAGTTCTTC. It specifies CASSYTVGYKQFF.

To note about this clone: This sample also contains other DNA sequences that code for the same CDR3. The gene calls are TRBV2 and TRBJ2-5; maybe TRBD2 (5 bases). This CDR3 region has 13 residues. V was cut by 7 bases and J by 5 bases, with 14 bases left in between. Germline lookup yields CDR1 SNHLY and CDR2 FYNNEI. CDR3 sequence reads: CASTRDREETQYF. The CDR3, as DNA: TGTGCCAGCACAAGGGATAGGGAGGAGACCCAGTACTTC. The whole variable domain, filled in from reference TRBV2 and TRBJ2-5, reads EPEVTQTPSHQVTQMGQEVILRCVPISNHLYFYWYRQILGQKVEFLVSFYNNEISEKSEIFDDQFSVERPDGSNFTLKIRSTKLEDSAMYFCASTRDREETQYFGPGTRLLVL.

In this sample, this clone turned up many times. The chain recombines TRBV27 with TRBJ2-7, with D hard to call. The germline V gene encodes CDR1 MNHEY and CDR2 SMNVEV (reference sequence). The CDR3 has 12 residues. V was cut by 6 bases and J by 9 bases, with 15 bases left in between. The CDR3 spells CASRPDGTLQYF. In DNA, the CDR3 is TGTGCCAGCAGACCAGACGGTACGCTGCAGTACTTC.

Comments on this clone: Additional DNA sequences in this sample encode the identical CDR3. The gene calls are TRBV5-6 and TRBJ1-1; possible D gene TRBD1, 5 bases. Trimming pared 2 bases from V and 4 bases from J, leaving 6 bases between. Germline CDR1 SGHDT, CDR2 YYEEEE. The CDR3 extends over 12 amino acids. The CDR3 here is CASSLRGTEAFF. CDR3 nucleotides: TGTGCCAGCAGCTTAAGGGGCACTGAAGCTTTCTTT.

This chain connects TRBV29-1 to TRBJ1-2; D ambiguous. V was clipped by 2 bases and J by 4 bases, with 11 bases between them. Per germline, CDR1 SQVTM and CDR2 ANQGSEA. The CDR3 is made up of 13 amino acids. CDR3 in DNA: TGCAGCGTTGAACTCCAGGTTAGCTATGGCTACACCTTC. This encodes CSVELQVSYGYTF.

As to this clone: The junction shows a germline mismatch at one end, possibly a read error. The J gene is TRBJ2-5, the V gene TRBV7-7, with a possible D match to TRBD2 (5 bases). Germline values: CDR1 SSHAT, CDR2 FNYEAQ (reference sequence). CDR3 length: 15 residues. The CDR3: CASSLGSGSGETQYF. In DNA, the CDR3 is TGTGCTAGCAGCTTAGGGTCCGGGTCGGGGGAGACCCAGTACTTC. Supplemented by reference TRBV7-7 and TRBJ2-5, the full variable domain reads GAGVSQSPRYKVTKRGQDVTLRCDPISSHATLYWYQQALGQGPEFLTYFNYEAQPDKSGLPSDRFSAERPEGSISTLTIQRTEQRDSAMYRCASSLGSGSGETQYFGPGTRLLVL.

The chain combines TRBV5-6 with TRBJ2-7, with TRBD2 identical over 13 bases. Germline V gives CDR1 SGHDT, CDR2 YYEEEE. CDR3 size: 18 residues. Trimming took 1 base from V and 2 from J; bases not matched to a gene: 9. CDR3 coding DNA: TGTGCCAGCAGCTTGATGACTAGCGGGGGGCTTAGTCCCTACGAGCAGTACTTC. Protein sequence: CASSLMTSGGLSPYEQYF.

This clone was detected only once. The J gene is TRBJ2-7, the V gene TRBV19; TRBD1 might be the D (5 bases). In germline, CDR1 is LNHDA, CDR2 SQIVND (reference sequence). V was shortened by 10 bases and J by 6 bases, with 19 bases between the two germline ends. The CDR3 runs 13 residues. The CDR3 DNA reads as TGTGCCACTAGGTTTTCGCCTCAGGGCGAGCAGTACTTC. This gives the protein CATRFSPQGEQYF.

The V call is TRBV9, the J call TRBJ2-1; D perhaps matches TRBD2 (6 bases). Trimming removed 0 bases from V and 7 bases from J, with 11 bases in between. Germline values: CDR1 SGDLS, CDR2 YYNGEE. The CDR3 contains 14 residues. CDR3 residues: CASSVERGINEQFF. CDR3 sequence (DNA): TGTGCCAGCAGCGTAGAACGGGGGATAAATGAGCAGTTCTTC.